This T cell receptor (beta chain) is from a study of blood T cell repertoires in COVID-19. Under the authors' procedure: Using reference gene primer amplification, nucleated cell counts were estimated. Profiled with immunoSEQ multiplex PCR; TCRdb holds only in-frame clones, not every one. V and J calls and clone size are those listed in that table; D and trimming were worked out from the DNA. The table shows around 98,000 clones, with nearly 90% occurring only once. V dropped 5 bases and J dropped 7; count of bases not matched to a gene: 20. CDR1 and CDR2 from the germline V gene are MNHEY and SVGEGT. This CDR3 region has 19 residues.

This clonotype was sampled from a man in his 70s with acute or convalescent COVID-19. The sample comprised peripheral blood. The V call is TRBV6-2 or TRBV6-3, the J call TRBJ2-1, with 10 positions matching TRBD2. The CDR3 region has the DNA TGTGCCAGCAGTCTCCGTTGGACTAGCGGTCGGGGGAGGGGGAATGAGCAGTTCTTC. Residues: CASSLRWTSGRGRGNEQFF.